This T cell receptor beta chain appears in the sequencing data of a study of cytomegalovirus exposure and HLA in healthy donors. The CDR3 consists of 13 residues. The ends were cut back, 6 bases at V and 4 bases at J, with 14 bases in the middle. Germline values: CDR1 SGHRS, CDR2 YFSETQ. The table lists this clone with a count of one. PCR primers comprised 60 Vbeta and 13 Jbeta primers. Clones were read by immunoSEQ multiplex PCR, and TCRdb kept only the in-frame ones, dropping some. The table includes roughly 120,000 clones, more than 65% detected once. This receptor was obtained from a woman younger than 45 in good health and CMV-seronegative. The material sequenced was PBMCs. The chain is built from TRBV5-1 and TRBJ2-7; a weak D match, TRBD2 (7 bases). The CDR3 nucleotides are TGCGCCAGCACATACGGGGGGCAGTACGAGCAGTACTTC. It specifies CASTYGGQYEQYF.